The 8 T cell receptor beta chains in this list originate from one sample, sequenced in a study of blood T cell repertoires in COVID-19. Profiled with immunoSEQ multiplex PCR; TCRdb holds only in-frame clones, not every one. The repertoire holds fewer than 300,000 clones, with 83% as singletons. The material sequenced was peripheral blood. These receptors originate from a woman in her forties or fifties who had recovered from COVID-19.

The V and J genes are TRBV4-3 and TRBJ2-1, with 9 positions matching TRBD1. The germline V gene has CDR1 LGHNA and CDR2 YSLEER. V lost 0 bases, J lost 6 bases, and 18 bases stayed unmatched. The CDR3 loop spans 20 amino acids. The CDR3 loop reads CASSQELRTGVSDSRNEQFF. The CDR3 DNA reads as TGCGCCAGCAGCCAAGAGTTACGGACAGGGGTCTCCGACAGCCGCAATGAGCAGTTCTTC.

The chain is built from TRBV5-1 and TRBJ1-4; 9 bases are a match to TRBD1. Per germline, CDR1 SGHRS and CDR2 YFSETQ. The CDR3 spans 14 residues. J gave up 7 bases and V 6 bases, and 7 bases lay outside the gene matches. The CDR3 here is CASNPGTGSEKLFF. CDR3 in DNA: TGCGCCAGCAACCCCGGGACAGGGTCTGAAAAACTGTTTTTT.

The chain has TRBV7-2 and TRBJ2-1, with D possibly being TRBD2 (6 bases). CDR3 length: 16 residues. Germline loops: CDR1 SGHTA, CDR2 FQGNSA. V was clipped by 5 bases and J by 0 bases, with 14 bases between them. The CDR3 bases are TGTGCCAGCAGCGCGCATAGCGGTAGCTCCTACAATGAGCAGTTCTTC. This gives the protein CASSAHSGSSYNEQFF.

Concerning this clone itself: Additional DNA sequences in this sample encode the identical CDR3. The rearrangement joins TRBV6-5 to TRBJ2-7, with 8 bases lining up with TRBD2. V trimming: 2 bases; J trimming: 2 bases; junction bases outside the gene matches: 2. Germline V CDR1 and CDR2: MNHEY, SVGAGI. The CDR3 totals 14 residues. This chain's CDR3 is CASSYGRGAYEQYF. The CDR3 DNA reads as TGTGCCAGCAGTTACGGGCGGGGGGCCTACGAGCAGTACTTC.

The rearrangement links TRBV14 to TRBJ2-7, with D perhaps TRBD2 (6 bases). The V and J ends lost 4 bases and 7 bases respectively, with 14 bases between them. The germline CDR1 and CDR2 sequences are SGHDN and FVKESK. This CDR3 is 13 amino acids long. CDR3: CASSRGEGREQYF. CDR3 DNA: TGTGCCAGCAGCCGTGGTGAGGGGAGGGAGCAGTACTTC.

This sequence joins TRBV19 and TRBJ1-6; the D gene is possibly TRBD1 (5 bases). The length of the CDR3 is 14 residues. Germline-derived CDR1 and CDR2 are LNHDA and SQIVND (reference sequence). V lost 3 bases and J 10 bases, leaving 13 bases between the germline ends. CDR3 DNA sequence: TGTGCCAGTAGTATGGCCAGGGCGGCCTCACCCCTCCACTTT. This translates into CASSMARAASPLHF.

The V and J genes are TRBV28 and TRBJ2-7; 7 bases fit TRBD1. The V gene's germline CDR1 is MDHEN and CDR2 SYDVKM. The V segment lost 5 bases and the J segment 1 base; nucleotides outside the gene matches: 5. The CDR3 has 14 amino acids. CDR3 sequence reads: CASSPGQTSYEQYF. The CDR3 DNA reads as TGTGCCAGCAGTCCGGGACAGACTTCCTACGAGCAGTACTTC.

The chain uses TRBV5-6 and TRBJ1-5; tentative D call: TRBD1 (6 bases). Germline CDR1 and CDR2: SGHDT and YYEEEE. Trimming shortened V by 5 bases and J by 0 bases, and 15 bases separated the two germline ends. The CDR3 is made up of 16 amino acids. Here the CDR3 reads CASRGGGPNSNQPQHF. In DNA, the CDR3 is TGTGCCAGCAGAGGGGGGGGTCCCAATAGCAATCAGCCCCAGCATTTT.